This T cell receptor (beta chain) was obtained from a study of blood T cell repertoires in COVID-19. The wider study: The United States, Italy and Spain provided the acute and convalescent COVID-19 samples. T cells, B-cell-depleted T cells, or PBMCs provided the cDNA or gDNA that served as material.

This CDR3 is 17 amino acids long. Germline V CDR1 and CDR2: PRHDT, FYEKMQ (reference sequence). The trim removed 2 bases at V and 0 bases at J, leaving 5 bases unmatched. Per the original data handling: Counts of nucleated cells, estimated from reference gene primer amplification, were obtained. Only in-frame clones appear in the TCRdb table, and some are missing; sequencing was by immunoSEQ multiplex PCR. D and trimming come from the DNA, and the V and J calls and clone size come from that table. The sample consists of 200,000 to 250,000 clones, around 82% of them appearing once. This TCR was recovered from a woman in her 70s with acute or convalescent COVID-19. This chain connects TRBV13 to TRBJ1-4, with 8 positions matching TRBD1. Sequenced sample: peripheral blood. CDR3 residues: CASSLLAGGTTNEKLFF. CDR3 bases: TGTGCCAGCAGCTTACTCGCAGGGGGCACAACTAATGAAAAACTGTTTTTT.